This is a list of T cell receptor beta chains from one sample in a study of blood T cell repertoires in COVID-19. The repertoire was sequenced with immunoSEQ multiplex PCR; TCRdb's copy has only in-frame clones and lacks some. Among under 300,000 clones listed, about nine tenths were seen once. Sequenced input: peripheral blood. These receptor sequences come from a man aged 45-60 years with acute or convalescent COVID-19. Both conserved end residues are part of each CDR3. Each record gives: CDR3 length, J gene, D gene, V gene, clone size, CDR3 protein, CDR3 DNA. The D gene is left open where the match is weak. For some rows the clone size is stated as once, few or many, or as a class when expanded; others skip it.

>13|TRBJ1-1|NA|TRBV11-2|NA
CASSLALNTEAFF
TGTGCCAGCAGTTTGGCCCTGAACACTGAAGCTTTCTTT
>15|TRBJ1-2|NA|TRBV6-1|once
CASSDHSGANYGYTF
TGTGCCAGCAGTGACCACAGCGGGGCTAACTATGGCTACACCTTC
>16|TRBJ1-5|TRBD1|TRBV18|NA
CASSYQGQGGNQPQHF
TGTGCCAGCTCCTACCAAGGACAGGGGGGTAATCAGCCCCAGCATTTT
>13|TRBJ1-2|TRBD1|TRBV2|NA
CASREMTGNGYTF
TGTGCCAGCAGAGAGATGACAGGGAATGGCTACACCTTC
>17|TRBJ2-5|TRBD1|TRBV18|NA
CASSPGQGDRYQETQYF
TGTGCCAGCTCACCTGGACAGGGGGATAGGTACCAAGAGACCCAGTACTTC
>14|TRBJ1-1|TRBD1|TRBV25-1|NA
CASSEFSLTGEAFF
TGTGCCAGCAGTGAATTTAGCCTGACAGGGGAGGCTTTCTTT
>15|TRBJ2-7|TRBD2|TRBV5-6|few
CASSLSSGYTYEQYF
TGTGCCAGCAGCTTATCTAGCGGGTATACCTACGAGCAGTACTTC
>12|TRBJ2-5|NA|TRBV29-1|NA
CSVDRAGQTQYF
TGCAGCGTTGACAGGGCTGGGCAGACCCAGTACTTC
>14|TRBJ1-1|TRBD1|TRBV7-9|NA
CASSYDRGYTEAFF
TGTGCCAGCAGCTACGACAGGGGGTACACTGAAGCTTTCTTT
>14|TRBJ2-3|NA|TRBV27|NA
CASSPTRRTDTQYF
TGTGCCAGCAGTCCGACTAGAAGAACAGATACGCAGTATTTT
>15|TRBJ1-5|NA|TRBV6-6|NA
CATPGEGRENQPQHF
TGTGCCACCCCAGGCGAAGGCCGAGAGAATCAGCCCCAGCATTTT
>16|TRBJ2-1|TRBD2|TRBV5-1|NA
CASSLSSGGAGNEQFF
TGCGCCAGCAGCTTGAGTAGCGGGGGGGCCGGGAATGAGCAGTTCTTC
>15|TRBJ2-3|NA|TRBV4-1|NA
CASSQGGTSTDTQYF
TGCGCCAGCAGCCAAGGGGGGACTAGCACAGATACGCAGTATTTT
>14|TRBJ1-1|NA|TRBV27|NA
CASSYLGGATEAFF
TGTGCCAGCAGTTATCTAGGGGGAGCCACTGAAGCTTTCTTT
>16|TRBJ1-4|TRBD1|TRBV7-6|NA
CASSSGQGAANEKLFF
TGTGCCAGCAGCTCGGGACAGGGGGCGGCTAATGAAAAACTGTTTTTT
>13|TRBJ1-6|TRBD1|TRBV7-3|NA
CASSGDSRMTLHF
TGTGCCAGCAGCGGGGACAGCCGAATGACCCTCCACTTT
>14|TRBJ1-6|NA|TRBV2|NA
CASSGGTTNSPLHF
TGTGCCAGCAGTGGTGGGACAACGAATTCACCCCTCCACTTT
>13|TRBJ2-7|NA|TRBV5-6|once
CASSGVGLYEQYF
TGTGCCAGCAGCGGAGTTGGTCTCTACGAGCAGTACTTC
>17|TRBJ1-2|NA|TRBV30|NA
CAWSPTPFGGGGYGYTF
TGTGCCTGGAGTCCCACGCCCTTTGGTGGGGGGGGTTATGGCTACACCTTC
>17|TRBJ2-5|TRBD1|TRBV10-3|NA
CAISETTGTGAMGTQYF
TGTGCCATCAGTGAGACAACCGGGACAGGGGCTATGGGAACCCAGTACTTC
>12|TRBJ1-1|NA|TRBV30|NA
CAWRQGNTEAFF
TGTGCCTGGAGACAGGGGAACACTGAAGCTTTCTTT
>15|TRBJ1-1|TRBD1|TRBV6-5|NA
CASNGQGFTYEEAFF
TGTGCCAGCAATGGACAGGGGTTCACCTATGAGGAAGCTTTCTTT
>14|TRBJ1-2|NA|TRBV6-6|few
CASNERGNNYGYTF
TGTGCCAGCAACGAACGGGGGAATAACTATGGCTACACCTTC
>15|TRBJ2-6|NA|TRBV19|few
CASSVWHSGANVLTF
TGTGCCAGTAGTGTCTGGCACTCTGGGGCCAACGTCCTGACTTTC
>14|TRBJ2-5|NA|TRBV9|once
CASSVGGVRETQYF
TGTGCCAGCAGCGTAGGCGGGGTGAGGGAGACCCAGTACTTC
>13|TRBJ2-2|NA|TRBV18|NA
CASSPGNTGELFF
TGTGCCAGCTCCCCGGGGAACACCGGGGAGCTGTTTTTT
>14|TRBJ1-2|NA|TRBV19|NA
CASSGSSTAYGYTF
TGTGCCAGTAGTGGCTCGTCAACAGCTTATGGCTACACCTTC
>11|TRBJ1-3|NA|TRBV30|NA
CAWSRVNTIYF
TGTGCCTGGAGCAGGGTAAACACCATATATTTT
>18|TRBJ2-1|TRBD2|TRBV19|NA
CASSTFKLLAGGYNEQFF
TGTGCCAGTAGTACATTCAAACTCCTAGCGGGGGGTTACAATGAGCAGTTCTTC
>14|TRBJ1-1|TRBD1|TRBV13|once
CASSLRQGVTEAFF
TGTGCCAGCAGCTTACGACAGGGCGTCACTGAAGCTTTCTTT
>16|TRBJ1-2|TRBD1|TRBV11-2|NA
CASSSAGTGGSYGYTF
TGTGCCAGCAGCTCCGCCGGGACAGGCGGTTCCTATGGCTACACCTTC
>13|TRBJ2-5|NA|TRBV5-1|NA
CASSLGQQETQYF
TGCGCCAGCAGCTTGGGCCAGCAAGAGACCCAGTACTTC
>12|TRBJ1-1|NA|TRBV29-1|NA
CSVESGNTEAFF
TGCAGCGTTGAATCGGGGAACACTGAAGCTTTCTTT
>15|TRBJ1-4|NA|TRBV5-1|NA
CASSLLVGTKEKLFF
TGCGCCAGCAGCTTGTTAGTGGGGACAAAGGAAAAACTGTTTTTT
>15|TRBJ1-2|NA|TRBV7-3|NA
CASSSEGRVRNGYTF
TGTGCCAGCAGCTCTGAAGGGAGGGTTAGAAATGGCTACACCTTC
>13|TRBJ2-5|TRBD1|TRBV2|NA
CASSEADRVTQYF
TGTGCCAGCAGTGAAGCAGACAGGGTAACCCAGTACTTC
>12|TRBJ1-1|NA|TRBV11-3|NA
CASSLGGQEAFF
TGTGCCAGCAGCTTAGGCGGACAGGAAGCTTTCTTT
>16|TRBJ2-3|TRBD2|TRBV5-1|NA
CASSPGTSGGVDTQYF
TGCGCCAGCAGCCCCGGGACTAGCGGGGGTGTGGATACGCAGTATTTT
>13|TRBJ2-5|NA|TRBV7-2|NA
CASSFEREETQYF
TGTGCCAGCAGCTTCGAGAGAGAAGAGACCCAGTACTTC
>14|TRBJ2-3|TRBD2|TRBV18|NA
CASAREGSTDTQYF
TGTGCCAGCGCCAGGGAGGGGAGCACAGATACGCAGTATTTT
>12|TRBJ2-1|NA|TRBV30|NA
CAWSRGPGEQFF
TGTGCCTGGAGTAGAGGACCGGGGGAGCAGTTCTTC
>17|TRBJ1-1|NA|TRBV7-2|NA
CASSLGGRYKSTTEAFF
TGTGCCAGCAGCTTAGGGGGGAGGTACAAGTCGACCACTGAAGCTTTCTTT
>13|TRBJ2-1|NA|TRBV18|NA
CASSPDPTGTQFF
TGTGCCAGCTCTCCCGACCCGACAGGAACGCAGTTCTTC
>15|TRBJ1-2|NA|TRBV19|few
CASKTTRGGRGGYTF
TGTGCCAGCAAAACAACAAGGGGGGGTAGAGGTGGCTACACCTTC
>13|TRBJ2-7|TRBD1|TRBV7-2|NA
CASSEDREGEQYF
TGTGCCAGCAGCGAAGACAGGGAAGGCGAGCAGTACTTC
>15|TRBJ1-1|NA|TRBV27|NA
CASKPLGQANTEAFF
TGTGCCAGCAAACCACTAGGCCAGGCGAACACTGAAGCTTTCTTT
>16|TRBJ2-3|NA|TRBV27|NA
CASSLRGRGETDTQYF
TGTGCCAGCAGTTTAAGAGGCAGGGGGGAGACAGATACGCAGTATTTT
>12|TRBJ2-5|NA|TRBV6-2/TRBV6-3|NA
CASSYSRGTQYF
TGTGCCAGCAGTTACTCCCGAGGGACCCAGTACTTC
>16|TRBJ1-5|TRBD1|TRBV7-8|NA
CASRQWTGGDDQPQHF
TGTGCCAGCAGGCAATGGACAGGGGGCGATGATCAGCCCCAGCATTTT
>14|TRBJ1-5|NA|TRBV9|few
CASSVGQDNQPQHF
TGTGCCAGCAGCGTAGGACAGGACAATCAGCCCCAGCATTTT
>16|TRBJ1-4|NA|TRBV5-1|NA
CASSLRATGGNEKLFF
TGCGCCAGCAGCCTGAGGGCCACGGGTGGTAATGAAAAACTGTTTTTT
>15|TRBJ2-7|TRBD1|TRBV10-1|NA
CASSPGQGGSYEQYF
TGCGCCAGCAGCCCGGGACAGGGGGGCTCCTACGAGCAGTACTTC
>13|TRBJ1-1|NA|TRBV3-1/TRBV3-2|NA
CASSQAGATPAFF
TGTGCCAGCAGCCAAGCAGGGGCGACTCCAGCTTTCTTT